Below are 19 T cell receptor beta chains sequenced from a single sample in a study of cytomegalovirus exposure and HLA in healthy donors. With 60 Vbeta and 13 Jbeta primers, the PCR was carried out. Sequencing was performed with immunoSEQ multiplex PCR; in TCRdb, only in-frame clones are kept and a portion is missing. The sample carries approximately 100,000 clones, 60% to 80% recorded once. The material sequenced was PBMCs. These receptors were collected from a man in his forties or fifties in good health and CMV-seropositive.

J is TRBJ1-4 and V is TRBV27, with D possibly TRBD1 on 6 matching bases. This CDR3 comprises 14 residues. Germline CDR1 and CDR2: MNHEY and SMNVEV (reference sequence). V lost 7 bases and J lost 10, with 19 bases in between. The CDR3 is CASTLRGGVGKLFF. The CDR3 bases are TGTGCCAGCACTCTTAGAGGGGGGGTTGGAAAACTGTTTTTT.

The chain combines TRBV25-1 with TRBJ2-5; TRBD2 agrees at 7 bases. The CDR3 spans 16 residues. Looked up from germline, CDR1 is MGHDK and CDR2 is SYGVNS. Trimming cost V 3 bases and J 4 bases; bases outside gene matches: 11. The CDR3 DNA reads as TGTGCCAGCAGTGATGGCGGGAGAGCGATATCAGAGACCCAGTACTTC. Translated, it gives CASSDGGRAISETQYF.

A few counts support this clone. The chain has TRBV5-1 and TRBJ2-5, with 9 nucleotides matching TRBD1. Germline V gene lookup returns CDR1 SGHRS and CDR2 YFSETQ. CDR3 length: 14 amino acids. V gave up 4 bases and J gave up 2 bases; unmatched junction bases: 3. The CDR3 reads CASSPGTGQETQYF. Written as DNA, the CDR3 is TGCGCCAGCAGCCCCGGGACAGGGCAAGAGACCCAGTACTTC.

The rearrangement links TRBV6-1 to TRBJ1-4; perhaps TRBD1 as D (6 bases). The CDR3 covers 12 residues. In germline, CDR1 is MNHNS, CDR2 SASEGT. Trimming cost V 8 bases and J 4 bases, with 8 bases left between them. Here the CDR3 DNA reads TGTGCCAGCGGACAGTATAATGAAAAACTGTTTTTT. Translated, it gives CASGQYNEKLFF.

V is TRBV11-1 and J is TRBJ2-4; 8 bases are a match to TRBD1. The germline V gene has CDR1 SGHAT and CDR2 FQDESV (reference sequence). The CDR3 covers 12 residues. The V and J ends lost 8 bases and 8 bases, in that order; junction bases with no gene match: 5. CDR3 residues: CASSEQGDIQYF. The CDR3 DNA reads TGTGCCAGCTCAGAACAGGGGGACATTCAGTACTTC.

The chain recombines TRBV6-1 with TRBJ1-1; TRBD1 might be the D (5 bases). This CDR3 comprises 12 residues. With 2 bases removed from V and 11 bases from J, the gap between germline ends came to 12 bases. Looked up from germline, CDR1 is MNHNS and CDR2 is SASEGT. The CDR3 sequence is CASSEKGFGAFF. The CDR3 DNA follows: TGTGCCAGCAGTGAAAAGGGGTTTGGGGCTTTCTTT.

V and J are TRBV6-4 and TRBJ2-3; TRBD2 might be the D (5 bases). This CDR3 spans 13 amino acids. Germline CDR1 MRHNA, CDR2 SNTAGT. The V and J ends lost 3 bases and 8 bases respectively, with 12 bases between them. The CDR3 nucleotides are TGTGCCAGCAGTGATCCTTCCGCGGGTACGCAGTATTTT. The encoded protein is CASSDPSAGTQYF.

The chain employs TRBV19 and TRBJ2-6; TRBD1 matches at 9 bases. This CDR3 is built from 16 residues. The germline CDR1 and CDR2 sequences are LNHDA and SQIVND (reference sequence). The V gene end was trimmed by 4 bases and the J gene end by 4 bases; junction bases not matched to a gene: 5. The CDR3 protein is CASSKGTGRGANVLTF. CDR3 in DNA: TGTGCCAGTAGTAAAGGGACAGGGCGCGGGGCCAACGTCCTGACTTTC.

The CDR3: CASSGDRGRGYYEQYF. In DNA form, the CDR3 reads TGTGCCAGCAGTGGGGACAGGGGAAGGGGGTACTACGAGCAGTACTTC. J is TRBJ2-7 and V is TRBV27; 10 bases are a match to TRBD1. The CDR3 contains 16 residues. V trimming: 5 bases; J trimming: 3 bases; junction bases outside the gene matches: 10. Germline CDR1 and CDR2: MNHEY and SMNVEV (reference sequence).

J is TRBJ1-2 and V is TRBV6-6; tentative D call: TRBD1 (5 bases). V was cut by 2 bases and J by 8 bases, with 15 bases left in between. The length of the CDR3 is 14 residues. The V gene's germline CDR1 is MNHNY and CDR2 SVGAGI (reference sequence). CDR3 amino acids: CASSYESGRLGYTF. DNA for the CDR3: TGTGCCAGCAGTTACGAGTCAGGGAGGCTGGGCTACACCTTC.

CDR3 region: CAQTGDQETQYF. For the CDR3, the DNA is TGTGCCCAAACGGGGGACCAAGAGACCCAGTACTTC. The chain is built from TRBV2 and TRBJ2-5; perhaps TRBD2 as D (6 bases). The CDR3 totals 12 residues. V lost 11 bases to trimming and J lost 0 bases, with 10 bases between them. Germline V lookup: CDR1 SNHLY, CDR2 FYNNEI.

V and J are TRBV6-5 and TRBJ1-5; D possibly corresponds to TRBD1 (6 bases). Germline CDR1 and CDR2: MNHEY and SVGAGI. The CDR3 is 13 residues long. The V and J ends lost 6 bases and 3 bases respectively, with 9 bases between them. This CDR3 reads CASRQGDNQPQHF. For the CDR3, the DNA is TGTGCCAGCAGACAGGGTGACAATCAGCCCCAGCATTTT.

The chain employs TRBV6-6 and TRBJ1-5, with TRBD1 identical over 7 bases. CDR1 MNHNY and CDR2 SVGAGI come from the germline V gene (reference sequence). V was pared by 4 bases and J by 5 bases, with 5 bases of the junction left unmatched. The CDR3 sequence is 14 residues long. The DNA for the CDR3 is TGTGCCAGCAGTTCAGGGACAGCTTATCAGCCCCAGCATTTT. Its translation: CASSSGTAYQPQHF.

This clone was seen a few times. The chain couples TRBV6-5 to TRBJ1-6, with a weak D call TRBD1 (5 bases). Trimming left V 0 bases short and J 13 bases short, with 10 bases between. This CDR3 is built from 13 residues. Germline CDR1 is MNHEY and CDR2 is SVGAGI. The CDR3 sequence: CASSYSAGEPLHF. As DNA, the CDR3 is TGTGCCAGCAGTTACTCGGCGGGGGAGCCCCTCCACTTT.

This chain links TRBV2 with TRBJ1-5, with TRBD1 identical over 8 bases. V trimming: 8 bases; J trimming: 0 bases; junction bases outside the gene matches: 15. The CDR3 is 18 amino acids. Per germline, CDR1 SNHLY and CDR2 FYNNEI. CDR3 protein: CASGRDRTTIISNQPQHF. CDR3 DNA: TGTGCCAGCGGACGGGACAGGACGACCATTATTAGCAATCAGCCCCAGCATTTT.

The rearrangement uses TRBV13 and TRBJ2-1, with D tentatively TRBD1 (6 bases). Germline V gene sequence: CDR1 PRHDT, CDR2 FYEKMQ (reference sequence). Trimming removed 10 bases from V and 6 bases from J, with 16 bases in between. The CDR3 runs to 13 residues. CDR3: CATSLRDINEQFF. The DNA for the CDR3 is TGTGCCACTTCCCTCCGGGACATCAATGAGCAGTTCTTC.

The rearrangement joins TRBV5-1 to TRBJ1-3; no firm D call. V was pared by 3 bases and J by 4 bases, with 8 bases between. Germline V lookup: CDR1 SGHRS, CDR2 YFSETQ. This CDR3 is 13 amino acids long. The CDR3 DNA follows: TGCGCCAGCAGCTGGGAGGGAGGAAACACCATATATTTT. It codes for CASSWEGGNTIYF.

The CDR3 DNA reads TGTGCCAGCAGCGTAGGCGGCACAGATACGCAGTATTTT. It codes for CASSVGGTDTQYF. The chain employs TRBV9 and TRBJ2-3, with D unresolved. This CDR3 contains 13 residues. V was clipped by 0 bases and J by 1 base, with 3 bases between them. The germline V gene encodes CDR1 SGDLS and CDR2 YYNGEE.

V is TRBV7-8 and J is TRBJ2-5; TRBD2 might be the D (6 bases). Trimming took 2 bases from V and 9 from J, leaving 13 bases between them. The CDR3 extends over 13 amino acids. Germline CDR1 and CDR2: SGHVS and FQNEAQ. The CDR3 DNA sequence: TGTGCCAGCAGCTTACCGGACTACGAGGCCCAGTACTTC. Translated: CASSLPDYEAQYF.